The 3 T cell receptor beta chains reported below all come from one sample, sequenced in a study of T cells after yellow fever vaccination. Via MiXCR, TCRdb re-called the 5' RACE reads, giving one row per CDR3 protein. The table records around 340,000 distinct CDR3 sequences, around an eighth of them present only once. Here the sequenced sample was CD4+ T cells sorted from PBMCs, taken 15 days after the yellow fever booster vaccination. The source is a man between 18 and 35 years old who received the YFV17D yellow fever vaccine.

The V and J genes are TRBV7-8 and TRBJ2-1; D is unresolved. Germline V CDR1 and CDR2: SGHVS, FQNEAQ. The V end was cut by 7 bases, the J end by 2 bases, with 12 bases between. CDR3 length: 14 amino acids. CDR3 amino acids: CASIEGSPYNEQFF. CDR3 DNA: TGTGCCAGCATAGAAGGGTCACCCTACAATGAGCAGTTCTTC.

The chain combines TRBV6-2 or TRBV6-3 with TRBJ2-7; D is ambiguous. CDR3 size: 19 residues. V was cut by 0 bases and J by 1 base, with 22 bases left in between. CDR1 is MNHEY and CDR2 is SVGEGT in the germline V gene. The CDR3 region has the DNA TGTGCCAGCAGTTACTCGATGGGCAGGAGCCAAGCCTTATCCTACGAGCAGTACTTC. Its protein is CASSYSMGRSQALSYEQYF.

Many counts were recorded for this clonotype. The chain links TRBV18 to TRBJ2-1; TRBD2 matches at 12 bases. Germline CDR1 KGHSH, CDR2 LQKENI. V shed 6 bases and J 5 bases; nucleotides not matched to a gene: 5. The CDR3 is 15 amino acids. CDR3 nucleotides: TGTGCCAGCTCGCCCACTAGCGGGGGGAACAATGAGCAGTTCTTC. Translating gives CASSPTSGGNNEQFF.